The rows below give T cell receptor beta chains drawn from one sample of a study of control samples from healthy donors and cancer patients. The method was immunoSEQ multiplex PCR; TCRdb's version includes in-frame clones alone and lacks a portion of them. This table holds about 55,000 clones, approximately 94% found once. Sequenced: blood. The receptors were gathered from a woman between 18 and 29 years old in good health. Each CDR3 is given with its conserved first and last residue. The D gene is left open where the match is weak. Some rows mark clone size as missing; the rest say once, few, many or name a class of expanded clone.

j_call v_call d_call clone_size cdr3_nt cdr3_aa
TRBJ1-1 TRBV2 - - TGTGCCAGCAGTGAAGAACAGGGCCTCCTTGCTTTCTTT CASSEEQGLLAFF
TRBJ1-2 TRBV27 TRBD1 - TGTGCCAGCAGTTTGACAGGGGGCTATGGCTACACCTTC CASSLTGGYGYTF
TRBJ1-2 TRBV7-9 TRBD1 - TGTGCCAGCAGCCACTTACAGGGGAGCGGCTACACCTTC CASSHLQGSGYTF
TRBJ1-1 TRBV10-3 - - TGTGCCATCAGTGGAGGCAGGGGTGGCGAAGCTTTCTTT CAISGGRGGEAFF
TRBJ1-5 TRBV28 - - TGTGCCAGCAGTTTAACCCAGGGCACCAATCAGCCCCAGCATTTT CASSLTQGTNQPQHF
TRBJ1-4 TRBV3-1/TRBV3-2 - - TGTGCCAGCAGCCCTCGCGGAGGGGGTGAAAAACTGTTTTTT CASSPRGGGEKLFF
TRBJ2-3 TRBV9 TRBD2 - TGTGCCAGCAGCGCCAGCGGGGGCGGCACAGATACGCAGTATTTT CASSASGGGTDTQYF
TRBJ2-3 TRBV4-1 - - TGCGCCAGCAGCCAAGGAAAAGGAGACGGACCTAACCCATGGGATACGCAGTATTTT CASSQGKGDGPNPWDTQYF
TRBJ2-7 TRBV5-6 - - TGTGCCAGCAGCTTGTTCGGTAGCCCCCTCGAGCAGTACTTC CASSLFGSPLEQYF
TRBJ2-1 TRBV14 - - TGTGCCAGCAGCCAAAGCCGACTCCTAGGCCTCTACAATGAGCAGTTCTTC CASSQSRLLGLYNEQFF
TRBJ2-1 TRBV5-1 TRBD1 once TGCGCCAGCAGCCCCGGACAGGGGTCCTACAATGAGCAGTTCTTC CASSPGQGSYNEQFF
TRBJ1-1 TRBV10-1 TRBD1 - TGCGCCAGCAGTGAGTCGAGAGACACCGGGACAGTAGCTTTCTTT CASSESRDTGTVAFF
TRBJ2-1 TRBV10-3 TRBD2 - TGTGCCATCAGTGCCCCTAGCGGGGGGGCCCACAATGAGCAGTTCTTC CAISAPSGGAHNEQFF
TRBJ1-6 TRBV27 - - TGTGCCAGCAGTTTACAGGGGCCTAATTCACCCCTCCACTTT CASSLQGPNSPLHF
TRBJ1-3 TRBV12-3/TRBV12-4 - - TGTGCCAGCAGTTTTCTAGGGAACACCATATATTTT CASSFLGNTIYF
TRBJ1-1 TRBV6-2/TRBV6-3 - - TGTGCCAGCAGTTACTCGATCGAACAGGCACTTGAAGCTTTCTTT CASSYSIEQALEAFF
TRBJ2-7 TRBV19 TRBD1 - TGTGCCAGTAGTATGACAGGGATCCACGAGCAGTACTTC CASSMTGIHEQYF
TRBJ1-2 TRBV28 TRBD1 - TGTGCCAGCCGACAGGGGCCAGCTAACTATGGCTACACCTTC CASRQGPANYGYTF
TRBJ1-1 TRBV6-2/TRBV6-3 TRBD1 - TGTGCCAGCAGTTACCCCCCCGGGACAGTTCCTGAAGCTTTCTTT CASSYPPGTVPEAFF
TRBJ1-5 TRBV2 TRBD1 - TGTGCCAGCGGACGGGACAGGGAAGATCAGCCCCAGCATTTT CASGRDREDQPQHF
TRBJ2-5 TRBV15 - - TGTGCCACCAGCCGGGGCGGTCCAGAAGAGACCCAGTACTTC CATSRGGPEETQYF
TRBJ1-5 TRBV19 - few TGTGCCACCAGAGGGAGGCAGGACAATCAGCCCCAGCATTTT CATRGRQDNQPQHF
TRBJ1-1 TRBV6-5 - - TGTGTCAGCAGCGCCCTCATGAACACTGAAGCTTTCTTT CVSSALMNTEAFF
TRBJ1-1 TRBV29-1 - - TGCAGCGTTCTGTCTAACGGGGAAGCTTTCTTT CSVLSNGEAFF
TRBJ1-5 TRBV2 - - TGTGCCAGCAGTGACCCAGGGGATCCTCAGCCCCAGCATTTT CASSDPGDPQPQHF
TRBJ1-4 TRBV6-5 TRBD1 - TGTGCCAGTGGGGGGGACAGCGCTAATGAAAAACTGTTTTTT CASGGDSANEKLFF